Following are 21 T cell receptor beta chains from one sample sequenced in a study of OX40 agonist ivuxolimab in advanced cancers. This table comes from immunoSEQ multiplex PCR, and its TCRdb copy is limited to in-frame clones, with some not included. The sample contains around 57,000 clones, about 79% of which appear only once. The source was CD4+ or CD8+ T cells sorted from blood, collected in a trial of the OX40 agonist ivuxolimab. The source of these receptors is an adult with an advanced solid tumor such as melanoma, head and neck, liver or kidney cancer.

The genes are TRBV29-1 and TRBJ2-3, with TRBD2 identical over 10 bases. The CDR3 is 13 residues long. CDR1 and CDR2 (germline): SQVTM, ANQGSEA. V was pared by 8 bases and J by 2 bases, with 4 bases of the junction left unmatched. The CDR3 DNA is TGCAGCACAGGACTAGCGGACACAGATACGCAGTATTTT. This gives the protein CSTGLADTDTQYF.

The V gene is TRBV12-5, the J gene TRBJ2-3; D may be TRBD1 (5 bases). V lost 5 bases and J 2 bases, leaving 14 bases between the germline ends. This CDR3 spans 15 amino acids. Germline V gene data show CDR1 as LGHNT and CDR2 as FRNRAP. The CDR3 region is CASGPLRAFTDTQYF. CDR3 DNA: TGTGCTAGTGGTCCCCTCAGGGCGTTCACAGATACGCAGTATTTT.

This rearrangement joins TRBV11-3 to TRBJ2-5, with a possible D match to TRBD2 (6 bases). V lost 3 bases and J 4 bases, leaving 9 bases between the germline ends. Germline V CDR1 and CDR2: SGHNT, YENEEA. The CDR3 covers 13 residues. CDR3 amino acids: CASSFMEGETQYF. The DNA of the CDR3 is TGTGCCAGCAGCTTTATGGAGGGAGAGACCCAGTACTTC. Variable domain in full (rest from reference TRBV11-3 and TRBJ2-5): EAGVVQSPRYKIIEKKQPVAFWCNPISGHNTLYWYLQNLGQGPELLIRYENEEAVDDSQLPKDRFSAERLKGVDSTLKIQPAELGDSAVYLCASSFMEGETQYFGPGTRLLVL.

This chain joins TRBV10-3 and TRBJ2-7; D is uncertain. This CDR3 is 14 amino acids long. Trimming shortened V by 0 bases and J by 3 bases, and 9 bases separated the two germline ends. Germline CDR1 is ENHRY and CDR2 is SYGVKD. CDR3 DNA sequence: TGTGCCATCAGTGAGTCTGGTAACAGCTACGAGCAGTACTTC. Its translation: CAISESGNSYEQYF.

This sequence joins TRBV5-1 and TRBJ1-1; TRBD1 matches at 7 bases. The CDR3 contains 15 residues. Per the germline V gene, CDR1 is SGHRS and CDR2 is YFSETQ. V lost 0 bases, J lost 0 bases, and 2 bases stayed unmatched. In DNA form, the CDR3 reads TGCGCCAGCAGCTTGGCGGGACAGTTGAACACTGAAGCTTTCTTT. Translating it yields CASSLAGQLNTEAFF.

V usage is TRBV7-9 and J usage is TRBJ2-7; D tentatively fits TRBD1 or TRBD2 (5 bases each). Deletions cut 6 bases from V and 6 bases from J, with 18 bases between. This CDR3 has 14 residues. Germline V gene data show CDR1 as SEHNR and CDR2 as FQNEAQ (reference sequence). CDR3: CASRGPWTGGEQYF. The CDR3 DNA sequence: TGTGCCAGCAGGGGACCGTGGACGGGCGGCGAGCAGTACTTC.

The CDR3 spells CASSLIVLGGDSYGYTF. DNA for the CDR3: TGTGCCAGCAGTTTAATAGTTTTGGGGGGCGATTCCTATGGCTACACCTTC. The chain combines TRBV28 with TRBJ1-2; D might be TRBD1 (6 bases). CDR1 and CDR2 (germline): MDHEN, SYDVKM. V shed 2 bases and J shed 4 bases, with 20 bases lying between them. This CDR3 is 17 amino acids long.

The CDR3 protein is CASSQEISRGDTEAFF. The CDR3 region has the DNA TGCGCCAGCAGCCAAGAAATTTCGAGGGGAGACACTGAAGCTTTCTTT. The genes are TRBV4-1 and TRBJ1-1; possibly TRBD1 for D (5 bases). The CDR3 runs 16 residues. Germline lookup yields CDR1 MGHRA and CDR2 YSYEKL. The V end lost 0 bases, the J end lost 3 bases, and 14 bases lay between the germline ends.

The rearrangement links TRBV11-2 to TRBJ1-5; D remains ambiguous. Germline V gene lookup returns CDR1 SGHAT and CDR2 FQNNGV. There are 15 residues in the CDR3. V was pared by 0 bases and J by 2 bases, with 8 bases between. CDR3 nucleotides: TGTGCCAGCAGCTTAGAGGGAAACGGCAATCAGCCCCAGCATTTT. Translated, it gives CASSLEGNGNQPQHF. Full variable domain (remainder filled in from reference TRBV11-2 and TRBJ1-5): EAGVAQSPRYKIIEKRQSVAFWCNPISGHATLYWYQQILGQGPKLLIQFQNNGVVDDSQLPKDRFSAERLKGVDSTLKIQPAKLEDSAVYLCASSLEGNGNQPQHFGDGTRLSIL.

This sequence joins TRBV10-3 and TRBJ2-2, with a tentative D call TRBD2 (6 bases). Per the germline V gene, CDR1 is ENHRY and CDR2 is SYGVKD. Trimming took off 2 bases at V and 5 bases at J, with 9 bases between the two ends. There are 14 residues in the CDR3. The CDR3 sequence: CAISEVGGTGELFF. In DNA, the CDR3 is TGTGCCATCAGTGAGGTCGGGGGAACCGGGGAGCTGTTTTTT.

The V gene is TRBV9, the J gene TRBJ2-7; 7 bases are a match to TRBD1. Germline lookup yields CDR1 SGDLS and CDR2 YYNGEE. CDR3 length: 9 amino acids. The CDR3 reads CKGAYEQYF. CDR3 in DNA: TGTAAGGGGGCTTACGAGCAGTACTTC. Filled out from reference TRBV9 and TRBJ2-7, the complete variable domain reads DSGVTQTPKHLITATGQRVTLRCSPRSGDLSVYWYQQSLDQGLQFLIQYYNGEERAKGNILERFSAQQFPDLHSELNLSSLELGDSALYFCKGAYEQYFGPGTRLTVT.

The chain links TRBV5-1 to TRBJ2-3, with D maybe TRBD2 (6 bases). The germline gives CDR1 SGHRS, CDR2 YFSETQ. This CDR3 is built from 13 residues. V was pared by 4 bases and J by 4 bases, with 10 bases between. CDR3 nucleotides: TGCGCCAGCAGCCCCGGGAGCGCAGATACGCAGTATTTT. It specifies CASSPGSADTQYF.

J is TRBJ2-2 and V is TRBV14, with a possible D match to TRBD1 (5 bases). The CDR3 is 17 residues long. Trimming pared 1 base from V and 4 bases from J, leaving 16 bases between. The germline V gene encodes CDR1 SGHDN and CDR2 FVKESK. This CDR3 reads CASSQVGAAVVTGELFF. CDR3 in DNA: TGTGCCAGCAGCCAAGTAGGGGCGGCAGTAGTCACCGGGGAGCTGTTTTTT.

The chain uses TRBV7-8 and TRBJ1-3; D not certain. CDR3 length equals 15 residues. The germline gives CDR1 SGHVS, CDR2 FQNEAQ. V gave up 5 bases and J gave up 0 bases, with 11 bases separating them. The CDR3 loop is CASSLRLSSGNTIYF. CDR3 nucleotide sequence: TGTGCCAGCAGCCTCAGACTGAGCTCTGGAAACACCATATATTTT.

The chain has TRBV7-9 and TRBJ2-2; D possibly matches TRBD1 or TRBD2 (6 bases each). From germline, CDR1 is SEHNR and CDR2 FQNEAQ (reference sequence). The CDR3 is 18 amino acids. The V end was cut by 5 bases, the J end by 4 bases, with 23 bases between. The CDR3 nucleotides are TGTGCCAGCAGCAGAGGGGGGCAGACACCCAGAGTCACCGGGGAGCTGTTTTTT. Translating gives CASSRGGQTPRVTGELFF.

The chain recombines TRBV19 with TRBJ1-2, with a possible D match to TRBD1 (5 bases). In germline, CDR1 is LNHDA, CDR2 SQIVND (reference sequence). The CDR3 length is 15 residues. Trimming pared 3 bases from V and 8 bases from J, leaving 19 bases between. The CDR3 reads CASSMAWGGEGGYTF. CDR3 DNA sequence: TGTGCCAGTAGTATGGCGTGGGGCGGGGAAGGCGGCTACACCTTC.

The chain employs TRBV6-1 and TRBJ1-1; D may be TRBD1 (5 bases). V gave up 10 bases and J gave up 2 bases, with 17 bases separating them. The CDR3 extends over 14 amino acids. Germline CDR1 and CDR2: MNHNS and SASEGT. CDR3 loop: CATTGNRGNTEAFF. CDR3 in DNA: TGTGCCACCACAGGAAACCGAGGAAACACTGAAGCTTTCTTT.

This clone has just one count. The chain uses TRBV11-3 and TRBJ2-5; 10 bases are a match to TRBD1. With V trimmed by 3 bases and J by 3 bases, 1 base remained unmatched. Germline V gene data show CDR1 as SGHNT and CDR2 as YENEEA. CDR3 length equals 14 residues. CDR3 region: CASSLGQGKETQYF. DNA of the CDR3: TGTGCCAGCAGCTTGGGACAGGGGAAAGAGACCCAGTACTTC.

The rearrangement joins TRBV6-1 to TRBJ1-2; TRBD1 agrees at 8 bases. V lost 6 bases to trimming and J lost 3 bases; unmatched junction nucleotides: 9. This CDR3 has 15 residues. From germline, CDR1 is MNHNS and CDR2 SASEGT. For the CDR3, the DNA is TGTGCCAGCAGCGCCTCGGACAGGGCCGACTATGGCTACACCTTC. This encodes CASSASDRADYGYTF.

As regards this clone: Relative to the germline gene, one junction end is altered; a read error may explain this. This chain links TRBV7-7 with TRBJ2-5, with a possible D match to TRBD1 (5 bases). Germline-derived CDR1 and CDR2 are SSHAT and FNYEAQ (reference sequence). The CDR3 loop spans 15 amino acids. CDR3 DNA sequence: TGTGCTAGCAGCTTGGGGCTTGGGGTGGGGGAGACCCAGTACTTC. It codes for CASSLGLGVGETQYF.

The chain is built from TRBV5-4 and TRBJ2-7; 10 bases match TRBD2. Per germline, CDR1 SGHNT and CDR2 YYREEE (reference sequence). The CDR3 contains 14 residues. J was trimmed by 3 bases and V by 6 bases; bases with no gene match: 6. CDR3 residues: CASTPAGGSYEQYF. Written as DNA, the CDR3 is TGTGCCAGCACCCCAGCGGGGGGGAGCTACGAGCAGTACTTC. The full variable domain, completed using reference TRBV5-4 and TRBJ2-7, is ETGVTQSPTHLIKTRGQQVTLRCSSQSGHNTVSWYQQALGQGPQFIFQYYREEENGRGNFPPRFSGLQFPNYSSELNVNALELDDSALYLCASTPAGGSYEQYFGPGTRLTVT.